This TCR beta chain was identified during a study of CD8 T cells in Susac syndrome. cDNA came from 0.5 to 1 ug RNA primed by random hexamers. One entry per CDR3 protein results from TCRdb running MiXCR on the immunoSEQ multiplex PCR reads. The data hold 210,000 or so distinct CDR3 sequences, with approximately 94% observed a single time. Sequencing used CD4+ T cells from PBMCs. The receptor was isolated from a human donor with Susac syndrome.

The CDR3 region is CAWMGVAGNTIYF. CDR3 nucleotides: TGTGCCTGGATGGGGGTTGCAGGAAACACCATATATTTT. The V call is TRBV30, the J call TRBJ1-3, with D perhaps TRBD1 (5 bases). There are 13 residues in the CDR3. V was clipped by 4 bases and J by 4 bases, with 11 bases between them. In germline, CDR1 is GTSNPN, CDR2 SVGIG (reference sequence).